This T cell receptor beta chain was sequenced in a study of shared clonotypes between healthy human individuals. Assay: immunoSEQ multiplex PCR; the TCRdb copy retains only in-frame clones and omits some. The profile shows 400,000 to 600,000 clones, 95% to 96% of them singletons. CDR3 length: 14 amino acids. V was cut by 3 bases and J by 1 base, with 7 bases left in between. Germline CDR1 KGHSH, CDR2 LQKENI. Source material: naive CD4+ T cells sorted from blood. Documented subset: CD45RA+ positively selected. This clonotype was obtained from a woman aged 25 to 39 in good health. The rearrangement uses TRBV18 and TRBJ1-5; D is uncertain. In nucleotides, the CDR3 is TGTGCCAGCTCACCGTCAGCCAGCAATCAGCCCCAGCATTTT. Translating it yields CASSPSASNQPQHF.